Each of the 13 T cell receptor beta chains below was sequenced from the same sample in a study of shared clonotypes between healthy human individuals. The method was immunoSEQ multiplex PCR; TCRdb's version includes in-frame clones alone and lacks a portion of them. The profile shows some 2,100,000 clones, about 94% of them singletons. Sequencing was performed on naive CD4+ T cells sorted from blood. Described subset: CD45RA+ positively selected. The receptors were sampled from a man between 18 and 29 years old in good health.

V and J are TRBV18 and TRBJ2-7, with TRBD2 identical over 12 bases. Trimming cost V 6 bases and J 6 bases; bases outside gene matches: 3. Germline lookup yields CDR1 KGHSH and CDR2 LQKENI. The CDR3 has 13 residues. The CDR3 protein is CASSTGLAGEQYF. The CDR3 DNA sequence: TGTGCCAGCTCGACGGGACTAGCGGGCGAGCAGTACTTC. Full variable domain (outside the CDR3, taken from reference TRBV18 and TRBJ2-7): NAGVMQNPRHLVRRRGQEARLRCSPMKGHSHVYWYRQLPEEGLKFMVYLQKENIIDESGMPKERFSAEFPKEGPSILRIQQVVRGDSAAYFCASSTGLAGEQYFGPGTRLTVT.

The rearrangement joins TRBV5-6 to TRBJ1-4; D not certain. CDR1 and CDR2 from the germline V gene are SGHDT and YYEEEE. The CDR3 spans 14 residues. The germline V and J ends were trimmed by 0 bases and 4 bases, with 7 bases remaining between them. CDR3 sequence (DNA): TGTGCCAGCAGCTTGGATTCGGGTAATGAAAAACTGTTTTTT. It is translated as CASSLDSGNEKLFF. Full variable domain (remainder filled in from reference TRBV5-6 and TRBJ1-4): DAGVTQSPTHLIKTRGQQVTLRCSPKSGHDTVSWYQQALGQGPQFIFQYYEEEERQRGNFPDRFSGHQFPNYSSELNVNALLLGDSALYLCASSLDSGNEKLFFGSGTQLSVL.

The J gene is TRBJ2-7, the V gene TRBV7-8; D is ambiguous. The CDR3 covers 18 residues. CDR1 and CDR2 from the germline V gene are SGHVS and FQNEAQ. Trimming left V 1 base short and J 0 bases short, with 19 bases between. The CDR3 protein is CASSLGSSSPLSSYEQYF. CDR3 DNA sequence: TGTGCCAGCAGCTTAGGGTCCAGTTCCCCCCTCAGCTCCTACGAGCAGTACTTC.

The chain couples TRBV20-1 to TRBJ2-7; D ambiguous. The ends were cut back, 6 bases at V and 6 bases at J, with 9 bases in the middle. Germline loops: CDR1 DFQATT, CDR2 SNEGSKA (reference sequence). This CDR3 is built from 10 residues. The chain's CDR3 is CSARFVEQYF. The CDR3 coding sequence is TGCAGTGCCCGGTTTGTCGAGCAGTACTTC.

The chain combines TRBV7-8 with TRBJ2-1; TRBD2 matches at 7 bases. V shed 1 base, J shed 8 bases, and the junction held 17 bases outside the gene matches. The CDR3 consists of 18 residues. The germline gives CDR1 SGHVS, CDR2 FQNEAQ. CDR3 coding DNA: TGTGCCAGCAGCTTAGTCGGGGACTACGTCAATCCCCCCGATGAGCAGTTCTTC. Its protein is CASSLVGDYVNPPDEQFF.

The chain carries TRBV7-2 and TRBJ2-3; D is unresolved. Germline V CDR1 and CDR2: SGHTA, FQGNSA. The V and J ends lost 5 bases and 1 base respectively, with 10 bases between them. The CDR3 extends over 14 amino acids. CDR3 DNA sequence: TGTGCCAGCAGCGTAGAAAGGGGCACAGATACGCAGTATTTT. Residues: CASSVERGTDTQYF.

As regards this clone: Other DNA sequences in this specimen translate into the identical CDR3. This chain's CDR3 is CASSLETGRETQYF. In nucleotides, the CDR3 is TGCGCCAGCAGCTTGGAGACAGGGCGAGAGACCCAGTACTTC. The chain couples TRBV5-1 to TRBJ2-5, with 7 bases that match TRBD1. Germline V gene data show CDR1 as SGHRS and CDR2 as YFSETQ. The CDR3 contains 14 residues. With 0 bases clipped from V and 4 bases from J, the junction kept 3 bases outside the gene matches.

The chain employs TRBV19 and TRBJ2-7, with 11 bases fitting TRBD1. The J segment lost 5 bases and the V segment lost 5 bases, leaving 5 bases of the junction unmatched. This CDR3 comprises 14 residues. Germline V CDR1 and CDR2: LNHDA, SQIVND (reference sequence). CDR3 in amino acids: CASSSRTGGHEQYF. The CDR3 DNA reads TGTGCCAGTAGTTCAAGGACAGGGGGCCACGAGCAGTACTTC. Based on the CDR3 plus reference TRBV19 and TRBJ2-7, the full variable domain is DGGITQSPKYLFRKEGQNVTLSCEQNLNHDAMYWYRQDPGQGLRLIYYSQIVNDFQKGDIAEGYSVSREKKESFPLTVTSAQKNPTAFYLCASSSRTGGHEQYFGPGTRLTVT.

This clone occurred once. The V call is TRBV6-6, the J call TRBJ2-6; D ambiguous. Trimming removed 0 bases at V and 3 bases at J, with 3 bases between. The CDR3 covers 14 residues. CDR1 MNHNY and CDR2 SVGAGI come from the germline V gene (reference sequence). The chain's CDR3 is CASSYSFGANVLTF. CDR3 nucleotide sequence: TGTGCCAGCAGTTACTCATTTGGGGCCAACGTCCTGACTTTC.

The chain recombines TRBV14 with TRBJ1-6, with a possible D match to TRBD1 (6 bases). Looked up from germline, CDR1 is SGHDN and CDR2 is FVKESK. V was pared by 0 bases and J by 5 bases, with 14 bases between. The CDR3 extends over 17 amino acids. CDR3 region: CASSQDLATGHNSPLHF. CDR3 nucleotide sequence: TGTGCCAGCAGCCAAGATCTCGCGACAGGCCATAATTCACCCCTCCACTTT.

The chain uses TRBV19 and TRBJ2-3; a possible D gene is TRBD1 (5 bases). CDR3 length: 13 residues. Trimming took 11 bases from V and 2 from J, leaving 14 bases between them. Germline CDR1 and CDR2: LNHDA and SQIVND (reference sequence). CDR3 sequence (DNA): TGTGCCTCATCCCAGGGTTACACAGATACGCAGTATTTT. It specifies CASSQGYTDTQYF.

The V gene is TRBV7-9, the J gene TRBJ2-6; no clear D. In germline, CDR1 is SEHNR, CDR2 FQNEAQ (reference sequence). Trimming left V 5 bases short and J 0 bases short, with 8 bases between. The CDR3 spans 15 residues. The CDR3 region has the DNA TGTGCCAGCAGCCACGAATCCTCTGGGGCCAACGTCCTGACTTTC. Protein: CASSHESSGANVLTF.

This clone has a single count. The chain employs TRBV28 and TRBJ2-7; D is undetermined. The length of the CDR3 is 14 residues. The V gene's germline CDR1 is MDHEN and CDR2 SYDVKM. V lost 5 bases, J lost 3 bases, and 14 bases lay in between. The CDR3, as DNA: TGTGCCAGCAGTCCCCACAGAGACGACTACGAGCAGTACTTC. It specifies CASSPHRDDYEQYF.